This entry lists 8 T cell receptor beta chains sequenced from one sample in a study of T-cell memory formation after mild COVID-19. TCRdb re-called the 5' RACE reads with MiXCR, one entry per CDR3 protein. The sample has about 410,000 distinct CDR3 sequences; 20% to 25% are singletons. Material for sequencing was PBMCs or a T cell subset sorted from them (not recorded which). Receptors were obtained from an adult woman who had mild COVID-19 (a few samples of this study predate the infection). Cell type and time point are not known.

In this sample, this clonotype turned up a few times. This chain joins TRBV5-1 and TRBJ1-1; D is uncertain. Germline lookup yields CDR1 SGHRS and CDR2 YFSETQ. The CDR3 sequence is 13 residues long. V lost 5 bases, J lost 1 base, and 9 bases lay in between. The CDR3 region has the DNA TGCGCCAGCAGAGACACAGCGAACACTGAAGCTTTCTTT. This sequence encodes CASRDTANTEAFF.

The gene calls are TRBV7-9 and TRBJ2-2; D is uncertain. The V and J ends lost 5 bases and 5 bases respectively, with 15 bases between them. The germline V gene encodes CDR1 SEHNR and CDR2 FQNEAQ (reference sequence). The CDR3 extends over 15 amino acids. The DNA of the CDR3 is TGTGCCAGCAGCCTTATTACGGTACTAACCGGGGAGCTGTTTTTT. Its protein is CASSLITVLTGELFF.

V and J are TRBV4-1 and TRBJ2-7; the match to TRBD2 covers 10 bases. Germline lookup yields CDR1 MGHRA and CDR2 YSYEKL. The CDR3 consists of 15 residues. J was trimmed by 2 bases and V by 0 bases; bases with no gene match: 1. The CDR3 region has the DNA TGCGCCAGCAGCCAAGAGAGCGGGGGGGCCTACGAGCAGTACTTC. Protein sequence: CASSQESGGAYEQYF.

In this sample, this clonotype turned up a few times. V and J are TRBV28 and TRBJ2-1, with 8 bases identical to TRBD2. J gave up 3 bases and V 1 base, and 5 bases lay outside the gene matches. Per the germline V gene, CDR1 is MDHEN and CDR2 is SYDVKM. The CDR3 extends over 16 amino acids. The CDR3 protein is CASSLSGLGNYNEQFF. The DNA for the CDR3 is TGTGCCAGCAGTTTATCGGGACTAGGAAACTACAATGAGCAGTTCTTC.

This chain uses TRBV9 with TRBJ2-6; D remains ambiguous. V gave up 1 base and J gave up 2 bases, with 4 bases separating them. From germline, CDR1 is SGDLS and CDR2 YYNGEE. There are 14 residues in the CDR3. The CDR3 DNA reads TGTGCCAGCAGCGTAAACACTGGGGCCAACGTCCTGACTTTC. Encoded protein: CASSVNTGANVLTF. Using reference TRBV9 and TRBJ2-6 for the parts outside the CDR3, the full variable domain is DSGVTQTPKHLITATGQRVTLRCSPRSGDLSVYWYQQSLDQGLQFLIQYYNGEERAKGNILERFSAQQFPDLHSELNLSSLELGDSALYFCASSVNTGANVLTFGAGSRLTVL.

The chain is built from TRBV5-1 and TRBJ2-1, with 8 bases fitting TRBD2. V gave up 7 bases and J gave up 2 bases; unmatched junction bases: 2. The germline V gene encodes CDR1 SGHRS and CDR2 YFSETQ. This CDR3 contains 13 residues. CDR3 DNA: TGCGCCAGCGAGGGACTAGCCTACAATGAGCAGTTCTTC. It is translated as CASEGLAYNEQFF. The variable domain in full, completed from reference TRBV5-1 and TRBJ2-1, reads KAGVTQTPRYLIKTRGQQVTLSCSPISGHRSVSWYQQTPGQGLQFLFEYFSETQRNKGNFPGRFSGRQFSNSRSEMNVSTLELGDSALYLCASEGLAYNEQFFGPGTRLTVL.

This clonotype was seen only a few times. The rearrangement joins TRBV5-6 to TRBJ2-7; 9 bases are shared with TRBD1. This CDR3 has 14 residues. CDR1 and CDR2 (germline): SGHDT, YYEEEE. Losses at the gene ends were 5 bases for V and 7 bases for J; bases not matched to a gene: 10. The DNA of the CDR3 is TGTGCCAGCAGTCAACCGGGACAGGGTCGTGAGCAGTACTTC. Translated, it gives CASSQPGQGREQYF.

This clonotype came up a few times. The V gene is TRBV29-1, the J gene TRBJ1-1; 8 bases map to TRBD1. Per the germline V gene, CDR1 is SQVTM and CDR2 is ANQGSEA. The CDR3 totals 14 residues. V was pared by 4 bases and J by 4 bases, with 8 bases of the junction left unmatched. The CDR3, as DNA: TGCAGCGTTGCACAACCGGGACAGGCCACTGAAGCTTTCTTT. It specifies CSVAQPGQATEAFF.